The present TCR beta chain was sequenced within a study of immune evolution from preneoplasia to lung adenocarcinoma. Some clones are missing from TCRdb's copy, which holds only in-frame ones; the method was immunoSEQ multiplex PCR. The data contain roughly 6,600 clones, roughly 82% of them singletons. The CDR3 has 16 residues. The ends lost 5 bases at V and 5 bases at J; junction bases unmatched: 11. The germline gives CDR1 MNHEY, CDR2 SMNVEV (reference sequence). The clonotype was recovered from a person aged 60-80 years with lung adenocarcinoma. The rearrangement uses TRBV27 and TRBJ1-5; 8 nucleotides match TRBD1. Sequenced: FFPE lung adenocarcinoma in situ tissue. DNA of the CDR3: TGTGCCAGCAGTCAAGCAGGGGGCGTGGGGGATCAGCCCCAGCATTTT. This sequence encodes CASSQAGGVGDQPQHF.